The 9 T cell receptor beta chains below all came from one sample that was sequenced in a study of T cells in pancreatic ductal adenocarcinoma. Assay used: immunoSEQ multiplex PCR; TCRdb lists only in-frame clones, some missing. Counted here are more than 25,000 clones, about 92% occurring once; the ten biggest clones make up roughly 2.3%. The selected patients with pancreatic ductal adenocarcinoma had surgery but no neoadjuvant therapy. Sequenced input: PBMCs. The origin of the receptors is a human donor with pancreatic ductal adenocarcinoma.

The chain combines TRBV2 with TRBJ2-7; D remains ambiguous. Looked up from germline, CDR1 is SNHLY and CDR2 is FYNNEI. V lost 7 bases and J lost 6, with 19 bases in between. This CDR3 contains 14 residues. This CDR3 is CASTEWKGFGEQYF. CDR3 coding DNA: TGTGCCAGCACCGAGTGGAAGGGTTTTGGCGAGCAGTACTTC.

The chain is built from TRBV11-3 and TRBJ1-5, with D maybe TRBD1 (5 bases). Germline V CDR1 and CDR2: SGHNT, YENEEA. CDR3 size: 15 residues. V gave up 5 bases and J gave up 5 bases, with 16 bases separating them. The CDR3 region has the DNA TGTGCCAGCAGCCCGGACAAAAAACTCTATCAGCCCCAGCATTTT. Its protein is CASSPDKKLYQPQHF.

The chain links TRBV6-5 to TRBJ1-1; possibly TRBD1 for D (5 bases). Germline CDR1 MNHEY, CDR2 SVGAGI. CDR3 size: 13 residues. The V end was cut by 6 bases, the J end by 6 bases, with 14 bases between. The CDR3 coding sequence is TGTGCCAGCAGGATGGGGGGGATGCCTGAAGCTTTCTTT. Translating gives CASRMGGMPEAFF.

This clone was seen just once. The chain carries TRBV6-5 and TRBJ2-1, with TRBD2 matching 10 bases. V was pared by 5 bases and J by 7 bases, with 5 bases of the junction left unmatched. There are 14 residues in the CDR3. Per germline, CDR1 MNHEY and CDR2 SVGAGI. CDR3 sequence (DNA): TGTGCCAGCAGTCTAGCGGGAGCTTTTAATGAGCAGTTCTTC. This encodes CASSLAGAFNEQFF.

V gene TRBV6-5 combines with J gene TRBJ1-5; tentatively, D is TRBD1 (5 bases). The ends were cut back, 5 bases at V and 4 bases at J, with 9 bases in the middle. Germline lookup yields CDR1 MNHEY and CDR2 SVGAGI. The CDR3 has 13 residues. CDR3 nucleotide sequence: TGTGCCAGCAGTGGACAACAGAATCAGCCCCAGCATTTT. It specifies CASSGQQNQPQHF.

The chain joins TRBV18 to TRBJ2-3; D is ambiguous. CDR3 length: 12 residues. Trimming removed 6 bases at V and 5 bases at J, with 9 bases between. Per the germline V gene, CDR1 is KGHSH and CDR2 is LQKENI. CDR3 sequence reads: CASSTWGDTQYF. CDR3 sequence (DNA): TGTGCCAGCTCCACCTGGGGAGATACGCAGTATTTT.

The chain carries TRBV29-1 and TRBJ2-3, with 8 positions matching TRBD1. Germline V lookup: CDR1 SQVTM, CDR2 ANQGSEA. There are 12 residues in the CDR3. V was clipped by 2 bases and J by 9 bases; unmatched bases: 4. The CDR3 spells CSVEPTGVTQYF. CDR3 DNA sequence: TGCAGCGTTGAACCGACAGGGGTGACGCAGTATTTT.

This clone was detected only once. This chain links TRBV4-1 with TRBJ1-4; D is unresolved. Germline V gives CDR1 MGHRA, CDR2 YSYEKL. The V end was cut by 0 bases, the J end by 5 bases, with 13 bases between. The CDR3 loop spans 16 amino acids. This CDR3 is CASSQESTYGNEKLFF. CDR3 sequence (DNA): TGCGCCAGCAGCCAAGAAAGCACGTACGGGAATGAAAAACTGTTTTTT.

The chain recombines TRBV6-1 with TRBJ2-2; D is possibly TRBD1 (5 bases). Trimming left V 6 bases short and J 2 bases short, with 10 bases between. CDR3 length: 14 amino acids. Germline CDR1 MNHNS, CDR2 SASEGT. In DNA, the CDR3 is TGTGCCAGCAGGAGGCAGGGTAACACCGGGGAGCTGTTTTTT. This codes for CASRRQGNTGELFF.